The 18 T cell receptor beta chains in this list originate from one sample, sequenced in a study of cytomegalovirus exposure and HLA in healthy donors. PCR was performed using 60 Vbeta and 13 Jbeta primers. TCRdb's table, derived via immunoSEQ multiplex PCR, lists solely in-frame clones and lacks some. The table has 110,000 or so clones, approximately 69% seen once. The sequenced sample was PBMCs. The receptors here all came from a man aged 30 to 45 in good health and CMV-seronegative.

The rearrangement links TRBV6-5 to TRBJ2-1, with D unclear. Germline CDR1 and CDR2: MNHEY and SVGAGI. This CDR3 is 13 amino acids long. With 5 bases removed from V and 3 bases from J, the gap between germline ends came to 8 bases. CDR3 protein: CASSKTRYNEQFF. The CDR3 coding sequence is TGTGCCAGCAGTAAGACTCGCTACAATGAGCAGTTCTTC.

This rearrangement joins TRBV27 to TRBJ2-7, with a weak D call TRBD1 (5 bases). With 5 bases removed from V and 6 bases from J, the gap between germline ends came to 8 bases. The CDR3 runs to 11 residues. The germline gives CDR1 MNHEY, CDR2 SMNVEV (reference sequence). CDR3 in amino acids: CASSPQGEQYF. CDR3 in DNA: TGTGCCAGCAGTCCTCAGGGCGAGCAGTACTTC.

This chain links TRBV18 with TRBJ2-7; 8 bases are a match to TRBD1. This CDR3 contains 15 residues. The germline V gene has CDR1 KGHSH and CDR2 LQKENI. Germline trimming cut 5 bases from V and 1 base from J; bases unmatched to any gene: 7. The CDR3 spells CASSVTGDSSYEQYF. The CDR3 DNA sequence: TGTGCCAGCTCAGTGACAGGGGATTCATCCTACGAGCAGTACTTC.

This chain joins TRBV7-8 and TRBJ2-7; TRBD2 matches 8 bases. The CDR3 is 17 amino acids. Germline V CDR1 and CDR2: SGHVS, FQNEAQ. Germline trimming cut 4 bases from V and 7 bases from J; bases unmatched to any gene: 18. In DNA form, the CDR3 reads TGTGCCAGCAGCTCCGGACGTAGCGGGGCTAGGAGGGGAGAGCAGTACTTC. It codes for CASSSGRSGARRGEQYF.

This clone has only a few counts. Sequence at one end of the junction differs from germline and may be a read error. The chain combines TRBV6-4 with TRBJ2-1, with TRBD2 matching over 10 bases. Germline assignment: CDR1 MRHNA and CDR2 SNTAGT. The CDR3 runs 14 residues. The CDR3 protein is CATSPAGGVDEQFF. The CDR3 DNA follows: TGTGCCACCAGTCCAGCGGGAGGGGTGGATGAGCAGTTCTTC.

The V call is TRBV29-1, the J call TRBJ2-2, with 12 nucleotides matching TRBD2. V gave up 0 bases and J gave up 0 bases; unmatched junction bases: 5. CDR1 and CDR2 (germline): SQVTM, ANQGSEA. CDR3 length: 18 amino acids. The DNA for the CDR3 is TGCAGCGTTGAAGATGAACTAGCGGGAGGATCGAACACCGGGGAGCTGTTTTTT. This translates into CSVEDELAGGSNTGELFF.

The chain recombines TRBV9 with TRBJ1-4; D might be TRBD1 (5 bases). The V end was cut by 2 bases, the J end by 0 bases, with 8 bases between. Germline CDR1 reads SGDLS; CDR2 reads YYNGEE. The CDR3 spans 15 residues. The CDR3 region is CASSVAGTTNEKLFF. CDR3 in DNA: TGTGCCAGCAGCGTCGCAGGGACAACTAATGAAAAACTGTTTTTT.

The DNA for the CDR3 is TGTGCCATCAGTGAGTCGGGGGACAGGGGGTCGTACGAGCAGTACTTC. Amino acids: CAISESGDRGSYEQYF. V usage is TRBV10-3 and J usage is TRBJ2-7; TRBD1 matches 11 bases. The CDR3 is made up of 16 amino acids. CDR1 is ENHRY and CDR2 is SYGVKD in the germline V gene. The ends lost 0 bases at V and 4 bases at J; junction bases unmatched: 5.

CDR3 nucleotides: TGTGCCTGGAGTTACCGGGACAGGGGGAACAATCAGCCCCAGCATTTT. As protein: CAWSYRDRGNNQPQHF. J is TRBJ1-5 and V is TRBV30, with 11 bases aligning to TRBD1. V shed 2 bases, J shed 3 bases, and the junction held 6 bases outside the gene matches. The CDR3 extends over 16 amino acids. Germline lookup yields CDR1 GTSNPN and CDR2 SVGIG (reference sequence).

V gene TRBV28 combines with J gene TRBJ1-5; no clear D. Between the trimmed V and J ends, which lost 1 base and 7 bases, there was a span of 11 bases. Germline-derived CDR1 and CDR2 are MDHEN and SYDVKM. The CDR3 sequence is 14 residues long. The CDR3 DNA reads as TGTGCCAGCAGTTTATCCCGGGAAAGCCAGCCCCAGCATTTT. The encoded protein is CASSLSRESQPQHF. Variable domain in full (rest from reference TRBV28 and TRBJ1-5): DVKVTQSSRYLVKRTGEKVFLECVQDMDHENMFWYRQDPGLGLRLIYFSYDVKMKEKGDIPEGYSVSREKKERFSLILESASTNQTSMYLCASSLSRESQPQHFGDGTRLSIL.

This rearrangement joins TRBV13 to TRBJ1-4, with 8 bases identical to TRBD1. The germline V gene encodes CDR1 PRHDT and CDR2 FYEKMQ (reference sequence). The CDR3 totals 14 residues. Trimming removed 5 bases from V and 10 bases from J; junction bases left unmatched: 9. The CDR3 region is CASSRLGDRRKLFF. The CDR3 region has the DNA TGTGCCAGCAGCCGCCTTGGGGACAGGAGAAAACTGTTTTTT.

The V call is TRBV5-5, the J call TRBJ2-7, with D possibly being TRBD1 (6 bases). The CDR3 consists of 14 residues. Germline V gene sequence: CDR1 SGHKS, CDR2 YYEKEE (reference sequence). The ends were cut back, 4 bases at V and 0 bases at J, with 11 bases in the middle. This CDR3 reads CASSLRQDSYEQYF. The CDR3 region has the DNA TGTGCCAGCAGCCTGCGACAGGACTCCTACGAGCAGTACTTC.

V is TRBV5-1 and J is TRBJ1-2; 10 bases are shared with TRBD1. The germline V gene has CDR1 SGHRS and CDR2 YFSETQ. The CDR3 covers 12 residues. Trimming at V came to 7 bases and at J to 6 bases, leaving 3 bases not matched to a gene. The DNA for the CDR3 is TGCGCCAGCGCGGACAGGGGGAATGGCTACACCTTC. Amino acids: CASADRGNGYTF.

V is TRBV6-1 and J is TRBJ2-5; 8 positions match TRBD1. Trimming took 3 bases from V and 4 from J; bases not matched to a gene: 1. Germline V gene sequence: CDR1 MNHNS, CDR2 SASEGT. This CDR3 has 13 residues. Here the CDR3 DNA reads TGTGCCAGCAGTGAGGACAGGGTAGAGACCCAGTACTTC. This translates into CASSEDRVETQYF.

The V gene is TRBV29-1, the J gene TRBJ2-7; TRBD2 aligns across 8 bases. Trimming cost V 6 bases and J 2 bases; bases outside gene matches: 9. Germline V gene data show CDR1 as SQVTM and CDR2 as ANQGSEA. The CDR3 extends over 14 amino acids. The CDR3 spells CSVLAVRPPYEQYF. As DNA, the CDR3 is TGCAGCGTACTAGCGGTCCGCCCCCCCTACGAGCAGTACTTC.

This sequence joins TRBV7-9 and TRBJ1-1; 7 bases map to TRBD1. The germline CDR1 and CDR2 sequences are SEHNR and FQNEAQ (reference sequence). The CDR3 consists of 14 residues. The ends lost 8 bases at V and 4 bases at J; junction bases unmatched: 10. This CDR3 is CASASGTALTEAFF. The DNA of the CDR3 is TGTGCCAGCGCATCCGGGACAGCACTCACTGAAGCTTTCTTT. The whole variable domain, remainder taken from reference TRBV7-9 and TRBJ1-1, is DTGVSQNPRHKITKRGQNVTFRCDPISEHNRLYWYRQTLGQGPEFLTYFQNEAQLEKSRLLSDRFSAERPKGSFSTLEIQRTEQGDSAMYLCASASGTALTEAFFGQGTRLTVV.

This clone was counted a single time. The rearrangement uses TRBV27 and TRBJ1-1; TRBD1 aligns across 7 bases. The V and J ends lost 11 bases and 2 bases, in that order; junction bases with no gene match: 11. This CDR3 comprises 14 residues. Germline lookup yields CDR1 MNHEY and CDR2 SMNVEV (reference sequence). CDR3 nucleotide sequence: TGTGCCTCCCGTGGGCAGGGGGGTAACACTGAAGCTTTCTTT. This sequence encodes CASRGQGGNTEAFF.

The chain combines TRBV6-5 with TRBJ1-5; 7 bases map to TRBD1. The germline V gene encodes CDR1 MNHEY and CDR2 SVGAGI. V lost 5 bases and J lost 6; bases outside the gene matches: 7. The CDR3 is 14 residues long. The CDR3 here is CASSHPQGGQPQHF. The CDR3, as DNA: TGTGCCAGCAGTCACCCTCAGGGGGGTCAGCCCCAGCATTTT.